The clone carrying this TCR beta chain appeared a few times. Its antigen is not known. The data are from a study of T cell responses to AZD1222 COVID-19 vaccine. Notes on the study in general: Regions 160-218 and 743-854 held dominance among vaccine-associated CD4 TCRs, which spanned spike. Donor demographics were predominantly white British with a female majority; clonal diversity may be underestimated. Spike-specific TCR breadth and depth grew following two AZD1222 doses.

Assay used: immunoSEQ multiplex PCR; TCRdb lists only in-frame clones, some missing. Altogether about 140,000 clones are present, approximately 90% being singletons, with the ten largest covering 3% to 4%. Trimming removed 4 bases at V and 0 bases at J, with 13 bases between. Germline assignment: CDR1 SGHTS and CDR2 YDEGEE. CDR3 length equals 15 residues. Sequencing was performed on peripheral blood, taken 28 days after the second AZD1222 dose. The chain joins TRBV5-8 to TRBJ1-1; D gene unclear. This sequence originates from an adult who received the AZD1222 COVID-19 vaccine. The chain's CDR3 is CASSRATNMNTEAFF. The CDR3 DNA follows: TGTGCCAGCAGCCGTGCCACGAACATGAACACTGAAGCTTTCTTT.